This record looks at one T cell receptor (beta chain) sequence and its context. Its cognate antigen is unknown. The data were obtained in a study of OX40 agonist ivuxolimab in advanced cancers. Study-wide results and limits: Among the least clonally expanded were partial responders at 0.1-3.0 mg/kg. At 0.1 to 3.0 mg/kg and by week 6, CD4+ and CD8+ T cells in the blood had expanded clonally.

Measured with immunoSEQ multiplex PCR; TCRdb has only the in-frame clones, and not every one. The table lists 45,000 to 55,000 clones, 88% of them singletons, with approximately 3.2% in the top ten. CDR3 length: 13 residues. From germline, CDR1 is GTSNPN and CDR2 SVGIG (reference sequence). Trimming pared 5 bases from V and 6 bases from J, leaving 11 bases between. The sequence was collected from an adult with an advanced solid tumor such as melanoma, head and neck, liver or kidney cancer. Here the sequenced sample was CD4+ or CD8+ T cells sorted from blood, taken in a trial of the OX40 agonist ivuxolimab. The chain uses TRBV30 and TRBJ1-6; D gene uncertain. CDR3 nucleotides: TGTGCCTGGTCCAAGCCACCTAATTCACCCCTCCACTTT. Its translation is CAWSKPPNSPLHF.